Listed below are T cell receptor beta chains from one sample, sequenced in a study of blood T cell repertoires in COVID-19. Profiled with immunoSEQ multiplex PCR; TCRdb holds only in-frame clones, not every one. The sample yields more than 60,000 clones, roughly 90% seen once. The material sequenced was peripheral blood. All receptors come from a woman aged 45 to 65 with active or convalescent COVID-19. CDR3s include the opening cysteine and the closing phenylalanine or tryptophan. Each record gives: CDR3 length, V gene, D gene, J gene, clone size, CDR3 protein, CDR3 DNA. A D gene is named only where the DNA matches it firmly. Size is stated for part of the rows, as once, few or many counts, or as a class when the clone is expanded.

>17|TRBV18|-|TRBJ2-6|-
CASSPVFSPSGANVLTF
TGTGCCAGCTCACCAGTTTTCTCCCCCTCTGGGGCCAACGTCCTGACTTTC
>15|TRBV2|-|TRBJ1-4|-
CASRHAGSGNEKLFF
TGTGCCAGCAGACACGCGGGTTCGGGTAATGAAAAACTGTTTTTT
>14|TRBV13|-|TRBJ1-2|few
CASSLNRANYGYTF
TGTGCCAGCAGCTTAAACCGGGCTAACTATGGCTACACCTTC
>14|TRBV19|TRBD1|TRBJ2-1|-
CASSSRQGILEQFF
TGTGCCAGTAGTAGCCGACAGGGGATACTTGAGCAGTTCTTC
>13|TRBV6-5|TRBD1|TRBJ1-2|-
CASSEGTGVGYTF
TGTGCCAGCAGCGAGGGGACAGGGGTTGGCTACACCTTC
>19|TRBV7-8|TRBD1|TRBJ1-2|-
CASSLAVGDRPILNYGYTF
TGTGCCAGCAGCTTAGCAGTCGGGGACAGACCTATTCTGAATTATGGCTACACCTTC
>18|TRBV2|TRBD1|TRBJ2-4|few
CASMGERQGDLAKNIQYF
TGTGCCAGCATGGGAGAAAGACAGGGGGATCTAGCCAAAAACATTCAGTACTTC
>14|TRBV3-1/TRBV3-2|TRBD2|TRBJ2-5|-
CASSQRASGETQYF
TGTGCCAGCAGCCAAAGGGCTAGCGGGGAGACCCAGTACTTC
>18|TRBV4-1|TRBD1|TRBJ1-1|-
CASSQELRWDRGLGEAFF
TGCGCCAGCAGCCAAGAGTTGAGGTGGGACAGGGGGCTGGGTGAAGCTTTCTTT
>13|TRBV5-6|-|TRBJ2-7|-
CASSLYRSYEQYF
TGTGCCAGCAGCTTGTACAGAAGCTACGAGCAGTACTTC
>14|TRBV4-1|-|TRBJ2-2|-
CASSHPRRAGELFF
TGCGCCAGCAGCCACCCCAGGCGGGCCGGGGAGCTGTTTTTT
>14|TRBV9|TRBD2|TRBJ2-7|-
CASSVGLADYEQYF
TGTGCCAGCAGCGTAGGACTAGCGGACTACGAGCAGTACTTC
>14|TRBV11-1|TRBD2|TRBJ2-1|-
CASSLQSGGNEQFF
TGTGCCAGCAGCTTACAGTCGGGGGGCAATGAGCAGTTCTTC
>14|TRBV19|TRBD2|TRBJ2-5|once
CASSLVAGTETQYF
TGTGCCAGTAGTCTCGTAGCGGGAACGGAGACCCAGTACTTC
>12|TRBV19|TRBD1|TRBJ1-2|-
CASGTALYGYTF
TGTGCCAGTGGGACAGCCCTCTATGGCTACACCTTC
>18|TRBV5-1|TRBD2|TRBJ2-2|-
CASSLGGASGANTGELFF
TGCGCCAGCAGCTTGGGAGGGGCTAGCGGAGCGAACACCGGGGAGCTGTTTTTT